The rows below give T cell receptor beta chains drawn from one sample of a study of shared clonotypes between healthy human individuals. Method: immunoSEQ multiplex PCR; TCRdb's copy keeps in-frame clones and lacks some. Among under 1 million clones listed, approximately 92% were seen once. The sequenced sample consisted of naive CD8+ T cells sorted from blood. The receptors originated from a young man in good health. CDR3s include the opening cysteine and the closing phenylalanine or tryptophan. D genes are given only for firm matches. The listing skips clone size in some rows; elsewhere it reads once, few, many or a size class.

cdr3_nt cdr3_aa v_call clone_size d_call j_call
TGTGCCAGCAGACTAGCGGGAGGCTCCTACAATGAGCAGTTCTTC CASRLAGGSYNEQFF TRBV6-5 - TRBD2 TRBJ2-1
TGTGCCAGCAGCTTACCAGGGGTGGAGGATACGCAGTATTTT CASSLPGVEDTQYF TRBV7-3 - - TRBJ2-3
TGCGCCAGCAGCTTGGCGGCAGGCTACGAGCAGTACTTC CASSLAAGYEQYF TRBV5-1 - - TRBJ2-7
TGTGCCAGCAGGTGGCGCAAGGGAAGGAGGCCCTACGAGCAGTACTTC CASRWRKGRRPYEQYF TRBV5-4 - - TRBJ2-7
TGTGCCACCAGCCGACCGGGGGGGGTGAACACTGAAGCTTTCTTT CATSRPGGVNTEAFF TRBV15 - - TRBJ1-1
TGCGCCAGCAGCCAAGCCCAGGGAGGCTACGAGCAGTACTTC CASSQAQGGYEQYF TRBV4-3 once - TRBJ2-7
TGTGCCAGCAGCTTAGTCGGCACCGGGGAGCTGTTTTTT CASSLVGTGELFF TRBV11-3 - - TRBJ2-2
TGCGCCAGCAGTCATTGGACAGGGAACTACGAGCAGTACTTC CASSHWTGNYEQYF TRBV4-1 - TRBD1 TRBJ2-7
TGTGCCAGCAGCAGGGGACTAGCGGGAGTAGGTAATGAGCAGTTCTTC CASSRGLAGVGNEQFF TRBV9 - TRBD2 TRBJ2-1
TGTGCCAGCAGTGAGGAGGGGATAAGTCCACCAGATACGCAGTATTTT CASSEEGISPPDTQYF TRBV9 - - TRBJ2-3
TGTGCCAGCAGCTCCGTCGGTGGCGCTATCTCCGGGGAGCTGTTTTTT CASSSVGGAISGELFF TRBV11-3 - - TRBJ2-2
TGCGCCAGCAGCGTCGAACCCCTATACGAGCAGTACTTC CASSVEPLYEQYF TRBV5-1 many - TRBJ2-7
TGTGCCAGTAGGCCTAGCGGGAGAGGTGAGCAGTTCTTC CASRPSGRGEQFF TRBV19 - TRBD2 TRBJ2-1
TGTGCCAGCAGCTTAGGGTCAGGGGGCAATCAGCCCCAGCATTTT CASSLGSGGNQPQHF TRBV7-8 - - TRBJ1-5
TGTGCCAGCAGCGGCCGCGCCTTCAATGAAAAACTGTTTTTT CASSGRAFNEKLFF TRBV7-9 - - TRBJ1-4
TGCAGCGTAGTGCGGACAGGCTTCTCTGGAAACACCATATATTTT CSVVRTGFSGNTIYF TRBV29-1 - TRBD1 TRBJ1-3
TGTGCCAGCAGCTTGGGGGCGACTAGCGGGCCCCTCTCTGACAATGAGCAGTTCTTC CASSLGATSGPLSDNEQFF TRBV11-2 - TRBD2 TRBJ2-1
TGTGCCAGCAGCATCCCGCGCTCAGATACGCAGTATTTT CASSIPRSDTQYF TRBV6-5 - - TRBJ2-3
TGTGCCAGCAGCTTAAGGGCAGAGCAACTAGCCAAAAACATTCAGTACTTC CASSLRAEQLAKNIQYF TRBV7-2 - - TRBJ2-4